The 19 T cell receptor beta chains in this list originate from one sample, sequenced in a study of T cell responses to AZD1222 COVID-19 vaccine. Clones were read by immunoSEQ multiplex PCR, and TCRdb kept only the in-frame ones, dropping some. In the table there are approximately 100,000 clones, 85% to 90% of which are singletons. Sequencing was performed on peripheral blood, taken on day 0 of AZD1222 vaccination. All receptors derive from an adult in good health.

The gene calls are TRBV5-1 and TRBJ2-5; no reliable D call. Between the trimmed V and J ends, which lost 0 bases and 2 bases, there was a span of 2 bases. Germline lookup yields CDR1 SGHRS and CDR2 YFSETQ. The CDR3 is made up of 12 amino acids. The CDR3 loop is CASSLEQETQYF. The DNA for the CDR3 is TGCGCCAGCAGCTTGGAACAAGAGACCCAGTACTTC.

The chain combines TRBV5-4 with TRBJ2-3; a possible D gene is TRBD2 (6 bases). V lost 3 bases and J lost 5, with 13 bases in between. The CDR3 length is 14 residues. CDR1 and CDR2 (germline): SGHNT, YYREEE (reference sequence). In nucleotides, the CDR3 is TGTGCCAGCAGCTGGGTAGGGGAGGAAGATACGCAGTATTTT. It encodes CASSWVGEEDTQYF. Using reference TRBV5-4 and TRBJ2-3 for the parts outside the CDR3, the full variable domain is ETGVTQSPTHLIKTRGQQVTLRCSSQSGHNTVSWYQQALGQGPQFIFQYYREEENGRGNFPPRFSGLQFPNYSSELNVNALELDDSALYLCASSWVGEEDTQYFGPGTRLTVL.

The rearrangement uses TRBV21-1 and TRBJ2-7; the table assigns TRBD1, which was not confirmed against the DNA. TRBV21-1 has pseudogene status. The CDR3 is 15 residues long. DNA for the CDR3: TGTGCCAGCGAAAAGGCCGGGACAGGACCCTACGAGCAGTACTTC. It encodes CASEKAGTGPYEQYF.

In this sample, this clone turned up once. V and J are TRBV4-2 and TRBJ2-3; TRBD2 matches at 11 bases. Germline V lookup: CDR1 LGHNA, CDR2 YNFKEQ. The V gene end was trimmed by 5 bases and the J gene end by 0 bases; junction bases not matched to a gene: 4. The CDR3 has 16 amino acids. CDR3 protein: CASSSIAGGSTDTQYF. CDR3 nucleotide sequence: TGTGCCAGCAGCTCCATAGCGGGAGGGAGCACAGATACGCAGTATTTT.

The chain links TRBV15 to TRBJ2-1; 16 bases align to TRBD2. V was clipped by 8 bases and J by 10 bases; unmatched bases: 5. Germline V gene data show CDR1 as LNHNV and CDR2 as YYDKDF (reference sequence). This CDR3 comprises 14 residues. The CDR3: CATSTGLAGGEQFF. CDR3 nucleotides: TGTGCCACCTCCACGGGACTAGCGGGAGGGGAGCAGTTCTTC.

The CDR3 coding sequence is TGTGCCAGCAACTCGCCGGGGACAGGGAGAGAGGCCAAAAACATTCAGTACTTC. Translated: CASNSPGTGREAKNIQYF. This chain connects TRBV28 to TRBJ2-4, with TRBD1 identical over 9 bases. CDR3 length: 18 amino acids. Germline V gene data show CDR1 as MDHEN and CDR2 as SYDVKM. The V gene end was trimmed by 7 bases and the J gene end by 1 base; junction bases not matched to a gene: 14.

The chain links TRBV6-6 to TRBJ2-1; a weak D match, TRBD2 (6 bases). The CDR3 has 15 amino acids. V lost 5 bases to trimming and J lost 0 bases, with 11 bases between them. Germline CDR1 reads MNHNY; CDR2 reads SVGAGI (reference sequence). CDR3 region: CASSARLGSYNEQFF. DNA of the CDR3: TGTGCCAGCAGTGCCAGACTAGGCTCCTACAATGAGCAGTTCTTC.

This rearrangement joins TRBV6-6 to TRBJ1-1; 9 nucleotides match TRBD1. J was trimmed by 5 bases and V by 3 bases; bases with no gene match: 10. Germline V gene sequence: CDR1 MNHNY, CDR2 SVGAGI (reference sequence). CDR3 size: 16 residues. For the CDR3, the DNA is TGTGCCAGCAGTTATTGGGGACAGGGTAAGATAACTGAAGCTTTCTTT. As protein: CASSYWGQGKITEAFF.

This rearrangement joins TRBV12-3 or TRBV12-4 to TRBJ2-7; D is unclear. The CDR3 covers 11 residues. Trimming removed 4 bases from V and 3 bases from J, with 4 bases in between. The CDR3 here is CASSSNYEQYF. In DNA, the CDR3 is TGTGCCAGCAGTTCGAACTACGAGCAGTACTTC.

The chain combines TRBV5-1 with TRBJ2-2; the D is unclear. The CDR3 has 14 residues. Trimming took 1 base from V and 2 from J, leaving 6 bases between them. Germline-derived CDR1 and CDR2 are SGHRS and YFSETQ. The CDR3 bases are TGCGCCAGCAGCTTGCTACTAAACACCGGGGAGCTGTTTTTT. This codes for CASSLLLNTGELFF.

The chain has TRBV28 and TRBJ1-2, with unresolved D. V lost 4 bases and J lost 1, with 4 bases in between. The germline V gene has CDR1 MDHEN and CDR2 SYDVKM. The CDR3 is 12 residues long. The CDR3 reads CASSSINYGYTF. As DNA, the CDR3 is TGTGCCAGCAGTTCCATTAACTATGGCTACACCTTC.

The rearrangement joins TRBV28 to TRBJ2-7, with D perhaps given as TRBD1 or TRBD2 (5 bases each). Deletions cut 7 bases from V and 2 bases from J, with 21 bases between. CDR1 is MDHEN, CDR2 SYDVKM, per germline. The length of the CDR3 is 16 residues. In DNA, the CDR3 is TGTGCCAGCAATACCCTCAAGGGACGTACGACCTACGAGCAGTACTTC. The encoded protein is CASNTLKGRTTYEQYF. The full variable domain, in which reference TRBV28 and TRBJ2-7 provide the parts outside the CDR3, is DVKVTQSSRYLVKRTGEKVFLECVQDMDHENMFWYRQDPGLGLRLIYFSYDVKMKEKGDIPEGYSVSREKKERFSLILESASTNQTSMYLCASNTLKGRTTYEQYFGPGTRLTVT.

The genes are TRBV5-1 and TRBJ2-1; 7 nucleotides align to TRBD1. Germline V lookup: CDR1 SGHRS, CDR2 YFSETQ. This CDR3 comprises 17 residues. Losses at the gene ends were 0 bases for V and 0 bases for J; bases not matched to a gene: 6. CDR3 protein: CASSLAEGASSYNEQFF. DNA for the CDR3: TGCGCCAGCAGCTTGGCAGAGGGGGCCAGCTCCTACAATGAGCAGTTCTTC.

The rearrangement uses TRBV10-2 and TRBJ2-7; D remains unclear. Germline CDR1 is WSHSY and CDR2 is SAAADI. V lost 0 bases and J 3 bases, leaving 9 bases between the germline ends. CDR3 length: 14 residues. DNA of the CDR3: TGCGCCAGCAGTGAGTCGAGCGTCGACTACGAGCAGTACTTC. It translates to CASSESSVDYEQYF.

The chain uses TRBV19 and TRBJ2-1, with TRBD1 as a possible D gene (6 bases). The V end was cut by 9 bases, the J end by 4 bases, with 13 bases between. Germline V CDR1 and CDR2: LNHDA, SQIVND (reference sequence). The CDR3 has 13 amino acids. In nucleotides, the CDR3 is TGTGCCAGCGGGATGAGGGGGTACAATGAGCAGTTCTTC. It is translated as CASGMRGYNEQFF.

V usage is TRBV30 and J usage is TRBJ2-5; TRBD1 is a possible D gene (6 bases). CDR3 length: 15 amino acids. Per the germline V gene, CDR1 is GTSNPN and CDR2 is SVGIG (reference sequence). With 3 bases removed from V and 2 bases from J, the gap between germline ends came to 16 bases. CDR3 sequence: CAWSVGGLTQETQYF. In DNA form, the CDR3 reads TGTGCCTGGAGCGTAGGGGGTCTAACGCAAGAGACCCAGTACTTC.

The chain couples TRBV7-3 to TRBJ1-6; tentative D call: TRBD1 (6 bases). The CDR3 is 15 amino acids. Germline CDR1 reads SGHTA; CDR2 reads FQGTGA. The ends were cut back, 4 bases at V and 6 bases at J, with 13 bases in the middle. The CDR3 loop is CASSSKGGINSPLHF. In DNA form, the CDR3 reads TGTGCCAGCAGCTCCAAAGGGGGGATTAATTCACCCCTCCACTTT.

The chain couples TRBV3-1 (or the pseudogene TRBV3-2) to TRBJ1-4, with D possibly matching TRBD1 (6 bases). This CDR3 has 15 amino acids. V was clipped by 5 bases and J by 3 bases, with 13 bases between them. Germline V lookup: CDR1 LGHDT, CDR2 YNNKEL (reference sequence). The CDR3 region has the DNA TGTGCCAGCAGCAGAGGACAGAGAGCTAATGAAAAACTGTTTTTT. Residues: CASSRGQRANEKLFF.

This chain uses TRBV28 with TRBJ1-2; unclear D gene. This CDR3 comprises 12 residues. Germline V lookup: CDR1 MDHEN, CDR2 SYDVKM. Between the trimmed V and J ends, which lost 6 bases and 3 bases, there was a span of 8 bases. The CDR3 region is CASSERDYGYTF. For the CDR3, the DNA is TGTGCCAGCAGCGAACGGGACTATGGCTACACCTTC.